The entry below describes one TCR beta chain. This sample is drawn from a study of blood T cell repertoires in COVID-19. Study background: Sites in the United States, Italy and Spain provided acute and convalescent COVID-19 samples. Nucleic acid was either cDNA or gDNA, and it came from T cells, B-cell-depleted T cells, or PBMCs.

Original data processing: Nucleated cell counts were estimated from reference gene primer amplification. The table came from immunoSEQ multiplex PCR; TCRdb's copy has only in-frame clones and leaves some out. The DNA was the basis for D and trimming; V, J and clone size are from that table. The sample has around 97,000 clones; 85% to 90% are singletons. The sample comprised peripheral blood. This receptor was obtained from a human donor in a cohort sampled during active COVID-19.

The CDR3 sequence: CASSLDRLVTDEQYF. For the CDR3, the DNA is TGTGCCAGCAGCTTAGACAGACTAGTTACGGACGAGCAGTACTTC. The V and J genes are TRBV7-2 and TRBJ2-7, with D possibly being TRBD2 (6 bases). Germline V gene data show CDR1 as SGHTA and CDR2 as FQGNSA. V was pared by 1 base and J by 5 bases, with 15 bases between. There are 15 residues in the CDR3.